A single sample is the source of the 9 T cell receptor beta chains below, sequenced in a study of a mutant IDH1 vaccine in newly diagnosed glioma. The time point: baseline, week 1 (first vaccination visit). Treatment indicated: pre-vaccination baseline after standard-of-care therapy. Clones were sequenced by immunoSEQ multiplex PCR, and TCRdb holds only the in-frame ones, with some missing. In the table there are about 92,000 clones, 80% to 90% of which are singletons. This material consisted of PBMCs, taken from a glioma patient treated with radiotherapy, temozolomide or both. The receptors originated from a woman in her fifties or sixties with glioma.

The rearrangement links TRBV7-8 to TRBJ1-1, with D unresolved. Germline V CDR1 and CDR2: SGHVS, FQNEAQ. V lost 3 bases and J 1 base, leaving 6 bases between the germline ends. The CDR3 has 13 amino acids. The CDR3 bases are TGTGCCAGCAGCTTCCCCGAGAACACTGAAGCTTTCTTT. Its protein product is CASSFPENTEAFF.

The rearrangement joins TRBV20-1 to TRBJ2-5; D unclear. The CDR3 contains 9 residues. Germline CDR1 is DFQATT and CDR2 is SNEGSKA (reference sequence). The CDR3 is CSILGPQYF. The CDR3 DNA follows: TGCAGCATTCTCGGGCCCCAGTACTTC.

The chain links TRBV29-1 to TRBJ1-1; 7 bases are shared with TRBD1. CDR1 and CDR2 (germline): SQVTM, ANQGSEA. CDR3 size: 14 residues. Unmatched junction bases numbered 8, after V lost 7 bases and J lost 0 bases. The CDR3 DNA follows: TGCAGCGCCAAACGGGACAGATTGAACACTGAAGCTTTCTTT. Translating it yields CSAKRDRLNTEAFF.

The chain joins TRBV14 to TRBJ2-7, with D uncertain. Germline V gene data show CDR1 as SGHDN and CDR2 as FVKESK. With 3 bases removed from V and 0 bases from J, the gap between germline ends came to 9 bases. The CDR3 extends over 14 amino acids. The CDR3 bases are TGTGCCAGCAGCCATATATCGATCTCCTACGAGCAGTACTTC. Protein: CASSHISISYEQYF. The full variable domain, completed using reference TRBV14 and TRBJ2-7, is EAGVTQFPSHSVIEKGQTVTLRCDPISGHDNLYWYRRVMGKEIKFLLHFVKESKQDESGMPNNRFLAERTGGTYSTLKVQPAELEDSGVYFCASSHISISYEQYFGPGTRLTVT.

CDR3 nucleotide sequence: TGTGCCAGCAGCGTTATACAGGGTCTAGGCTACACCTTC. Protein: CASSVIQGLGYTF. The genes are TRBV11-2 and TRBJ1-2; TRBD1 might be the D (6 bases). CDR1 is SGHAT, CDR2 FQNNGV, per germline. The CDR3 consists of 13 residues. Trimming cost V 5 bases and J 8 bases, with 15 bases left between them. Filled out from reference TRBV11-2 and TRBJ1-2, the complete variable domain reads EAGVAQSPRYKIIEKRQSVAFWCNPISGHATLYWYQQILGQGPKLLIQFQNNGVVDDSQLPKDRFSAERLKGVDSTLKIQPAKLEDSAVYLCASSVIQGLGYTFGSGTRLTVV.

This clone has only a few counts. V gene TRBV27 combines with J gene TRBJ1-1; TRBD1 matches 7 bases. This CDR3 has 14 residues. From germline, CDR1 is MNHEY and CDR2 SMNVEV (reference sequence). The ends lost 5 bases at V and 3 bases at J; junction bases unmatched: 6. The CDR3 protein is CASSPRGIDTEAFF. CDR3 nucleotides: TGTGCCAGCAGTCCCAGGGGGATTGACACTGAAGCTTTCTTT.

This clone has only one observation. The chain recombines TRBV5-1 with TRBJ2-3; the D gene is possibly TRBD1 (7 bases). The CDR3 totals 13 residues. With 7 bases removed from V and 6 bases from J, the gap between germline ends came to 15 bases. CDR1 SGHRS and CDR2 YFSETQ come from the germline V gene. CDR3 in amino acids: CASPTGRYDTQYF. The CDR3, as DNA: TGCGCCAGCCCGACAGGGAGGTACGATACGCAGTATTTT.

V gene TRBV5-1 combines with J gene TRBJ1-1; D ambiguous. Germline lookup yields CDR1 SGHRS and CDR2 YFSETQ. The V end was cut by 0 bases, the J end by 4 bases, with 13 bases between. The CDR3 contains 15 residues. CDR3 sequence reads: CASSLEGVYGTEAFF. The CDR3 DNA reads as TGCGCCAGCAGCTTGGAAGGAGTATACGGCACTGAAGCTTTCTTT.

The chain has TRBV28 and TRBJ2-7, with D uncertain. V was trimmed by 2 bases and J by 13 bases, leaving 15 bases between them. The CDR3 sequence is 12 residues long. Per germline, CDR1 MDHEN and CDR2 SYDVKM. The CDR3 region is CASSLVGQAGYF. DNA for the CDR3: TGTGCCAGCAGTTTAGTCGGCCAGGCAGGCTACTTC. The complete variable domain, with remaining parts taken from reference TRBV28 and TRBJ2-7, reads DVKVTQSSRYLVKRTGEKVFLECVQDMDHENMFWYRQDPGLGLRLIYFSYDVKMKEKGDIPEGYSVSREKKERFSLILESASTNQTSMYLCASSLVGQAGYFGPGTRLTVT.